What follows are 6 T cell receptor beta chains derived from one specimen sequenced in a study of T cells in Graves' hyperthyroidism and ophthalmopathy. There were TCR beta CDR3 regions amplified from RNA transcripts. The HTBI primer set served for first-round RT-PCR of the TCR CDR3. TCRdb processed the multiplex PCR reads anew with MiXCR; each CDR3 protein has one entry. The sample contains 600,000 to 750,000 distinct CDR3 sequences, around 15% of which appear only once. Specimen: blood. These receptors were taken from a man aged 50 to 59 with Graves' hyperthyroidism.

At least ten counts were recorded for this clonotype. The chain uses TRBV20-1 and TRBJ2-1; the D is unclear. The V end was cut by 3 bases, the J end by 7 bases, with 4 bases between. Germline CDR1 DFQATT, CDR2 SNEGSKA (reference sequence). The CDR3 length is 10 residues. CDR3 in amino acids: CSASMNEQFF. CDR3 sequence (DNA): TGCAGTGCTAGTATGAATGAGCAGTTCTTC.

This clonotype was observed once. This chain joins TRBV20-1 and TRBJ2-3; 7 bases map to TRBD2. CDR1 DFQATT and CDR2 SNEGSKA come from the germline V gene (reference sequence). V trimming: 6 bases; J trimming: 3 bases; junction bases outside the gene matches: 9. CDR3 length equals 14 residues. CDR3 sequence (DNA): TGCAGTGCAGCCCTAGCGGAACCAACAGATACGCAGTATTTT. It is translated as CSAALAEPTDTQYF.

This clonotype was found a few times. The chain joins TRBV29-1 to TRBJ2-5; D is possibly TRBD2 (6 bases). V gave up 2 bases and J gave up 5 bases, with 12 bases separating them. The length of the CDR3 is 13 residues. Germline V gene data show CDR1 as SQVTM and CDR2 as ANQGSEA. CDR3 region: CSVEMEGLETQYF. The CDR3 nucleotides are TGCAGCGTTGAAATGGAGGGTTTGGAGACCCAGTACTTC. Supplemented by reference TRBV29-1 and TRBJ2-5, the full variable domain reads SAVISQKPSRDICQRGTSLTIQCQVDSQVTMMFWYRQQPGQSLTLIATANQGSEATYESGFVIDKFPISRPNLTFSTLTVSNMSPEDSSIYLCSVEMEGLETQYFGPGTRLLVL.

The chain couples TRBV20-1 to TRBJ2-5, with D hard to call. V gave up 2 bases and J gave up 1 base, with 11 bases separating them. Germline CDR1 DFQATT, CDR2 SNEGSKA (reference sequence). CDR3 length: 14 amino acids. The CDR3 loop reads CSARPIHSQETQYF. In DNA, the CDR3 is TGCAGTGCTAGACCAATACACAGCCAAGAGACCCAGTACTTC.

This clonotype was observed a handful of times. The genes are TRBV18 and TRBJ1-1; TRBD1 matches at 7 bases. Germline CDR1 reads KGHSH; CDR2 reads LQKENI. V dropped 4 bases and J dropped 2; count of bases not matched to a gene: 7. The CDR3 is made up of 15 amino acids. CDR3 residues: CASSLGAGGNTEAFF. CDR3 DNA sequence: TGTGCCAGCTCACTGGGGGCAGGGGGTAACACTGAAGCTTTCTTT.

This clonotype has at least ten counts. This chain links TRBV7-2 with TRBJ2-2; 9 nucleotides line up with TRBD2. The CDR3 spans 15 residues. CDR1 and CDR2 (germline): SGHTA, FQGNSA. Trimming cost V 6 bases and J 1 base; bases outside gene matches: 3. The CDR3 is CASRRSGGNTGELFF. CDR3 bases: TGTGCCAGCAGACGTAGCGGGGGGAACACCGGGGAGCTGTTTTTT.